This TCR beta chain was obtained from a study of cytomegalovirus exposure and HLA in healthy donors. The study's findings and limits: The classifier reportedly diagnosed cytomegalovirus status with high specificity and sensitivity.

V dropped 7 bases and J dropped 0 bases, with 6 bases sitting between them. This CDR3 is 12 amino acids long. Germline CDR1 reads MDHEN; CDR2 reads SYDVKM. The donors formed part of the roughly 120-subject validation cohort, distinct from the approximately 670-subject first cohort. The method was immunoSEQ multiplex PCR; TCRdb's version includes in-frame clones alone and lacks a portion of them. Of about 79,000 clones listed, roughly 93% were seen once; the top ten hold 3% to 4.5%. As to this clone: As yet, its antigen is unknown.

The sample comprised PBMCs. This TCR derives from a woman under 40 in good health and CMV-seronegative. The chain couples TRBV28 to TRBJ1-2; D unclear. The CDR3 region has the DNA TGTGCCAGCATGGCCCCTAACTATGGCTACACCTTC. It translates to CASMAPNYGYTF.